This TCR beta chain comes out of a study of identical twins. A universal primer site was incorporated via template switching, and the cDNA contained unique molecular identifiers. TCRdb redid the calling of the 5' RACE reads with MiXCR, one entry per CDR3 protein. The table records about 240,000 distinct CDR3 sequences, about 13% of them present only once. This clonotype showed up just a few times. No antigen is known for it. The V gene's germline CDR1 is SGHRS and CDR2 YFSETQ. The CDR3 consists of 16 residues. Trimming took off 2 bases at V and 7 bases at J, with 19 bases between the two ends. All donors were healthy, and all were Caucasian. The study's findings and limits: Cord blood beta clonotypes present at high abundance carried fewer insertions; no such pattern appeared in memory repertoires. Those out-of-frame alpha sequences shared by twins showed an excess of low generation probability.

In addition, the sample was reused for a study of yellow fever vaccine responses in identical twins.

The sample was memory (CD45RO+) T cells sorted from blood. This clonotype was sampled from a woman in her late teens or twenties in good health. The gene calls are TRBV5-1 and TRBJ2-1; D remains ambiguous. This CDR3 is CASSFRSVMVGNEQFF. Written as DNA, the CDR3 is TGCGCCAGCAGCTTTCGCAGCGTAATGGTGGGGAATGAGCAGTTCTTC.